Following are 27 T cell receptor beta chains from one sample sequenced in a study of graft-versus-host responses after intestinal transplantation. TCRdb's table, derived via immunoSEQ multiplex PCR, lists solely in-frame clones and lacks some. The table records 12,000 or so clones, 65% to 80% of them present only once. Specimen: PBMCs, collected about 67 weeks after intestinal transplant. These receptors were taken from a human patient who received an intestinal transplant, so some T cells may come from the graft donor.

The chain is built from TRBV5-5 and TRBJ2-6, with TRBD2 identical over 10 bases. With 7 bases clipped from V and 1 base from J, the junction kept 5 bases outside the gene matches. The CDR3 totals 16 residues. Germline V lookup: CDR1 SGHKS, CDR2 YYEKEE (reference sequence). The CDR3 region is CASETSGVSGANVLTF. The CDR3 DNA reads TGTGCCAGCGAAACTAGCGGGGTATCTGGGGCCAACGTCCTGACTTTC.

The chain couples TRBV7-6 to TRBJ2-7; TRBD2 is a possible D gene (7 bases). V shed 0 bases and J shed 10 bases, with 19 bases lying between them. This CDR3 is 15 amino acids long. Germline loops: CDR1 SGHVS, CDR2 FNYEAQ. CDR3 nucleotide sequence: TGTGCCAGCAGCTTAGCTCCACGGAGAGGGGGGGATCAGTACTTC. Translating gives CASSLAPRRGGDQYF.

This clone was counted a few times. This rearrangement joins TRBV18 to TRBJ1-3, with D perhaps matching TRBD1 (6 bases). This CDR3 is built from 17 residues. V lost 1 base to trimming and J lost 3 bases, with 16 bases between them. Per germline, CDR1 KGHSH and CDR2 LQKENI. This CDR3 is CASSPLQGRADGNTIYF. CDR3 nucleotide sequence: TGTGCCAGCTCACCACTACAGGGACGGGCCGATGGAAACACCATATATTTT.

The V gene is TRBV11-2, the J gene TRBJ1-1, with 9 nucleotides matching TRBD1. V lost 2 bases to trimming and J lost 2 bases; unmatched junction nucleotides: 6. CDR3 length: 16 residues. Per germline, CDR1 SGHAT and CDR2 FQNNGV. This chain's CDR3 is CASSLNTGGDNTEAFF. The CDR3 DNA follows: TGTGCCAGCAGCTTAAATACAGGGGGCGACAACACTGAAGCTTTCTTT.

This clone is a singleton in its sample. The V and J genes are TRBV10-3 and TRBJ1-3, with a weak D call TRBD1 (6 bases). The germline V gene has CDR1 ENHRY and CDR2 SYGVKD. The ends were cut back, 3 bases at V and 2 bases at J, with 11 bases in the middle. The CDR3 loop spans 15 amino acids. In DNA, the CDR3 is TGTGCCATCAGTGACACAGGGTTAACTGGAAACACCATATATTTT. As protein: CAISDTGLTGNTIYF.

The chain employs TRBV4-1 and TRBJ1-1, with a tentative D call TRBD1 (6 bases). Trimming took off 3 bases at V and 2 bases at J, with 13 bases between the two ends. This CDR3 is built from 15 residues. Germline V gene sequence: CDR1 MGHRA, CDR2 YSYEKL. The CDR3 protein is CASSQPGTFNTEAFF. DNA for the CDR3: TGCGCCAGCAGCCAGCCCGGGACATTTAACACTGAAGCTTTCTTT.

The chain recombines TRBV30 with TRBJ1-1, with TRBD1 as a possible D gene (6 bases). The CDR3 has 12 amino acids. Germline V gives CDR1 GTSNPN, CDR2 SVGIG (reference sequence). Trimming took off 0 bases at V and 4 bases at J, with 6 bases between the two ends. Here the CDR3 DNA reads TGTGCCTGGAGTGTAGGGGGCACTGAAGCTTTCTTT. The encoded protein is CAWSVGGTEAFF.

This CDR3 reads CASSFETGTTDTQYF. Written as DNA, the CDR3 is TGTGCCAGCAGCTTCGAGACAGGGACCACAGATACGCAGTATTTT. The chain uses TRBV11-3 and TRBJ2-3; 7 bases line up with TRBD1. CDR3 length equals 15 residues. Germline lookup yields CDR1 SGHNT and CDR2 YENEEA. The junction had 5 bases not matched to a gene; V was cut back by 3 bases and J by 2 bases.

The V gene is TRBV5-1, the J gene TRBJ1-3; 7 positions match TRBD1. CDR1 SGHRS and CDR2 YFSETQ come from the germline V gene. The CDR3 totals 16 residues. V was clipped by 2 bases and J by 2 bases; unmatched bases: 7. The chain's CDR3 is CASSFGQESPGNTIYF. The CDR3 DNA reads as TGCGCCAGCAGCTTCGGACAGGAAAGCCCTGGAAACACCATATATTTT.

The rearrangement joins TRBV7-9 to TRBJ1-4, with a possible D match to TRBD1 (5 bases). V was pared by 1 base and J by 7 bases, with 13 bases between. CDR1 and CDR2 (germline): SEHNR, FQNEAQ (reference sequence). This CDR3 region has 15 residues. CDR3 sequence reads: CASSLGLRDGEKLFF. The CDR3 bases are TGTGCCAGCAGCTTAGGGCTCAGGGATGGTGAAAAACTGTTTTTT. The whole variable domain, remainder taken from reference TRBV7-9 and TRBJ1-4, is DTGVSQNPRHKITKRGQNVTFRCDPISEHNRLYWYRQTLGQGPEFLTYFQNEAQLEKSRLLSDRFSAERPKGSFSTLEIQRTEQGDSAMYLCASSLGLRDGEKLFFGSGTQLSVL.

The chain joins TRBV7-2 to TRBJ2-5; D may be TRBD1 or TRBD2 (6 bases each). The CDR3 has 16 amino acids. CDR1 is SGHTA, CDR2 FQGNSA, per germline. V was cut by 2 bases and J by 4 bases, with 17 bases left in between. As DNA, the CDR3 is TGTGCCAGCAGCTTATCGGGGGCGGGCGCACGAGAGACCCAGTACTTC. Protein sequence: CASSLSGAGARETQYF. Full variable domain (missing parts from reference TRBV7-2 and TRBJ2-5): GAGVSQSPSNKVTEKGKDVELRCDPISGHTALYWYRQSLGQGLEFLIYFQGNSAPDKSGLPSDRFSAERTGGSVSTLTIQRTQQEDSAVYLCASSLSGAGARETQYFGPGTRLLVL.

The CDR3 DNA sequence: TGTGCCAGCAGTTACTCCCCGGGACAGGGAGGAAACACCATATATTTT. Encoded protein: CASSYSPGQGGNTIYF. The chain couples TRBV6-5 to TRBJ1-3; 9 nucleotides line up with TRBD1. With V trimmed by 0 bases and J by 4 bases, 4 bases remained unmatched. Germline V gene lookup returns CDR1 MNHEY and CDR2 SVGAGI. CDR3 length: 16 amino acids.

The gene calls are TRBV4-2 and TRBJ2-3; 14 positions match TRBD2. The J segment lost 4 bases and the V segment lost 1 base, leaving 1 base of the junction unmatched. The CDR3 covers 16 residues. Per the germline V gene, CDR1 is LGHNA and CDR2 is YNFKEQ. CDR3 protein: CASSQGLAGGPDTQYF. DNA of the CDR3: TGTGCCAGCAGCCAAGGACTAGCGGGAGGGCCAGATACGCAGTATTTT.

The V gene is TRBV6-6, the J gene TRBJ2-7, with TRBD1 identical over 10 bases. V dropped 5 bases and J dropped 6; count of bases not matched to a gene: 10. Germline loops: CDR1 MNHNY, CDR2 SVGAGI (reference sequence). CDR3 length equals 15 residues. The CDR3 DNA follows: TGTGCCAGCAGTCAGGGACAGGGGCGACGGTCCGAGCAGTACTTC. This codes for CASSQGQGRRSEQYF.

The chain links TRBV29-1 to TRBJ1-1; perhaps TRBD1 as D (6 bases). This CDR3 comprises 11 residues. The V and J ends lost 7 bases and 5 bases respectively, with 11 bases between them. CDR1 and CDR2 (germline): SQVTM, ANQGSEA. The CDR3 reads CSGKGGTEAFF. The CDR3 DNA reads TGCAGCGGCAAAGGGGGAACTGAAGCTTTCTTT.

The CDR3 region is CASRKRGLLNTEAFF. The CDR3 region has the DNA TGTGCCAGCAGGAAAAGAGGGCTTTTGAACACTGAAGCTTTCTTT. The gene calls are TRBV5-6 and TRBJ1-1; D is unresolved. Germline CDR1 reads SGHDT; CDR2 reads YYEEEE. V lost 5 bases and J 0 bases, leaving 14 bases between the germline ends. This CDR3 has 15 residues.

V and J are TRBV19 and TRBJ2-5, with TRBD1 matching 7 bases. The J call may be wrong; the DNA end is better matched by TRBJ2-7. The CDR3 contains 14 residues. Germline CDR1 is LNHDA and CDR2 is SQIVND (reference sequence). This CDR3 reads CASSIKQGSYEQYF. The CDR3 nucleotides are TGTGCCAGTAGTATAAAACAGGGGAGCTACGAGCAGTACTTC.

A few counts support this clone. The same CDR3 is also encoded by other DNA sequences in this sample. The chain is built from TRBV19 and TRBJ1-2; D might be TRBD1 (5 bases). The CDR3 spans 15 residues. Trimming took 6 bases from V and 5 from J, leaving 19 bases between them. Germline values: CDR1 LNHDA, CDR2 SQIVND (reference sequence). The CDR3 bases are TGTGCCAGTAGATCCCAAGCGACAGCATCTTATGGCTACACCTTC. Translated, it gives CASRSQATASYGYTF.

This chain uses TRBV28 with TRBJ1-1, with D hard to call. CDR3 length: 10 residues. Germline CDR1 MDHEN, CDR2 SYDVKM. The CDR3 reads CAVTATEAFF. CDR3 DNA: TGTGCAGTTACTGCCACTGAAGCTTTCTTT.

The CDR3 DNA sequence: TGCGCCAGCAGCGGAAGGGGTGGAAACACCATATATTTT. Translation: CASSGRGGNTIYF. The gene calls are TRBV5-1 and TRBJ1-3, with a possible D match to TRBD1 (5 bases). Germline-derived CDR1 and CDR2 are SGHRS and YFSETQ. This CDR3 contains 13 residues. V shed 4 bases and J shed 3 bases, with 8 bases lying between them.

The chain has TRBV5-1 and TRBJ2-3, with D possibly being TRBD1 (6 bases). Germline assignment: CDR1 SGHRS and CDR2 YFSETQ. The germline V and J ends were trimmed by 2 bases and 0 bases, with 10 bases remaining between them. The CDR3 is 15 residues long. The CDR3, as DNA: TGCGCCAGCAGCTTCCAGGGGAAAAGCACAGATACGCAGTATTTT. This gives the protein CASSFQGKSTDTQYF.

The rearrangement joins TRBV6-4 to TRBJ2-3; the match to TRBD2 covers 8 bases. V lost 4 bases and J lost 2; bases outside the gene matches: 2. The CDR3 contains 14 residues. The germline CDR1 and CDR2 sequences are MRHNA and SNTAGT. CDR3 nucleotide sequence: TGTGCCAGCAGTGCGACTAGCGACACAGATACGCAGTATTTT. This codes for CASSATSDTDTQYF.

This sequence joins TRBV15 and TRBJ1-6, with TRBD1 as a possible D gene (6 bases). This CDR3 is 14 amino acids long. V gave up 3 bases and J gave up 8 bases, with 11 bases separating them. Germline values: CDR1 LNHNV, CDR2 YYDKDF (reference sequence). The CDR3 region has the DNA TGTGCCACCAGCAGGGGGGCTCTGGATTCACCCCTCCACTTT. Protein sequence: CATSRGALDSPLHF.

The V and J genes are TRBV9 and TRBJ2-1; weak D call: TRBD2 (5 bases). The CDR3 length is 14 residues. V lost 0 bases, J lost 10 bases, and 14 bases lay in between. Germline CDR1 is SGDLS and CDR2 is YYNGEE. Here the CDR3 reads CASSVDLSGREQFF. The CDR3 DNA reads as TGTGCCAGCAGCGTAGATCTTTCGGGAAGGGAGCAGTTCTTC.

The sample holds a few counts of this clone. J is TRBJ1-1 and V is TRBV7-6; 7 bases are a match to TRBD1. Trimming cost V 5 bases and J 3 bases; bases outside gene matches: 9. CDR3 length: 15 amino acids. The germline gives CDR1 SGHVS, CDR2 FNYEAQ. The CDR3 loop reads CASSVRTGGDTEAFF. The CDR3 coding sequence is TGTGCCAGCAGCGTCAGGACAGGTGGGGACACTGAAGCTTTCTTT.

V gene TRBV5-1 combines with J gene TRBJ1-6; D unclear. The CDR3 runs to 18 residues. The germline CDR1 and CDR2 sequences are SGHRS and YFSETQ. V dropped 1 base and J dropped 9 bases, with 23 bases sitting between them. Here the CDR3 reads CASSLFPISKLWISPLHF. The CDR3 nucleotides read TGCGCCAGCAGCTTGTTCCCTATCTCCAAACTTTGGATTTCACCCCTCCACTTT.

In nucleotides, the CDR3 is TGTGCCAGCAGTTTCGGGACAGACTCCTACGAGCAGTACTTC. Protein sequence: CASSFGTDSYEQYF. The rearrangement links TRBV6-1 to TRBJ2-7, with 7 bases aligning to TRBD1. Losses at the gene ends were 5 bases for V and 0 bases for J; bases not matched to a gene: 4. Per germline, CDR1 MNHNS and CDR2 SASEGT. The CDR3 totals 14 residues.